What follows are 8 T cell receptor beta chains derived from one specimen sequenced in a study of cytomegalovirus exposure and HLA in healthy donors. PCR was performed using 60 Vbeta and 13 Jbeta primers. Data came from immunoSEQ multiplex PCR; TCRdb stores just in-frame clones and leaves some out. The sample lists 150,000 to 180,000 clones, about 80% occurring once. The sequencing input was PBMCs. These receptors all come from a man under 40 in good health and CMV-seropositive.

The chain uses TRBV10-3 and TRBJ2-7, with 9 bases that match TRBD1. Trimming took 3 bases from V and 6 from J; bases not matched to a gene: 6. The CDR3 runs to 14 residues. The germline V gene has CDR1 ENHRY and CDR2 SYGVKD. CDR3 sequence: CAISDPRDRAEQYF. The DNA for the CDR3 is TGTGCCATCAGTGACCCACGGGACAGGGCCGAGCAGTACTTC.

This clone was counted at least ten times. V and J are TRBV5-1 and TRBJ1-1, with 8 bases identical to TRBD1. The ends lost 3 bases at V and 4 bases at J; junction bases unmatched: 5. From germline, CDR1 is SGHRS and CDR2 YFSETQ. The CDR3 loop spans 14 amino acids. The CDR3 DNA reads TGCGCCAGCAGCTCCGACAGGGGAATCACTGAAGCTTTCTTT. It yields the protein CASSSDRGITEAFF.

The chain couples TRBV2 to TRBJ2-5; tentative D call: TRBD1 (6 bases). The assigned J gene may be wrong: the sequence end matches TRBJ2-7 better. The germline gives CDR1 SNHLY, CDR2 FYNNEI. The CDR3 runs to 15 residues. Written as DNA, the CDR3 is TGTGCCAGCAGCACCCTGGGGCAGGGGCCCTACGAGCAGTACTTC. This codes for CASSTLGQGPYEQYF.

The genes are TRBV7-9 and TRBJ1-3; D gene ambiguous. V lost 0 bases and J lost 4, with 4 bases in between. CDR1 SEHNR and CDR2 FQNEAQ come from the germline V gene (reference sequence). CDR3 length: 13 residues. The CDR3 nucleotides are TGTGCCAGCAGCTTAGCGTCGGGAAACACCATATATTTT. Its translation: CASSLASGNTIYF.

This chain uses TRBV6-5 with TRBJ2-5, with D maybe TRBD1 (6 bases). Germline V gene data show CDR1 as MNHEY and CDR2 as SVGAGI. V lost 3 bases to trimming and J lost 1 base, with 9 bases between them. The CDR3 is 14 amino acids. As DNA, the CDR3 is TGTGCCAGCAGTTATATCAGGGGCCAAGAGACCCAGTACTTC. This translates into CASSYIRGQETQYF.

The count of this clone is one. The CDR3 coding sequence is TGTGCCAGCGCGGAGACGGGAAAAGCTTTCTTT. It is translated as CASAETGKAFF. The chain carries TRBV28 and TRBJ1-1; the D is unclear. CDR3 length: 11 residues. The germline V gene has CDR1 MDHEN and CDR2 SYDVKM. Trimming removed 8 bases at V and 9 bases at J, with 13 bases between.

The CDR3 loop reads CATSRSRRSTNEKLFF. The CDR3 coding sequence is TGTGCCACCAGCAGGAGCAGGAGGTCAACTAATGAAAAACTGTTTTTT. This sequence joins TRBV15 and TRBJ1-4; D unclear. V lost 3 bases and J lost 0, with 11 bases in between. The CDR3 has 16 amino acids. CDR1 is LNHNV, CDR2 YYDKDF, per germline (reference sequence). Full variable domain (missing parts from reference TRBV15 and TRBJ1-4): DAMVIQNPRYQVTQFGKPVTLSCSQTLNHNVMYWYQQKSSQAPKLLFHYYDKDFNNEADTPDNFQSRRPNTSFCFLDIRSPGLGDTAMYLCATSRSRRSTNEKLFFGSGTQLSVL.

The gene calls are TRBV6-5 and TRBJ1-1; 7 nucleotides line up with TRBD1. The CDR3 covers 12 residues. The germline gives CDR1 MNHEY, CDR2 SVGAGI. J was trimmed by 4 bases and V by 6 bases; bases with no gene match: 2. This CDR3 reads CASRQGSTEAFF. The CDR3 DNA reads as TGTGCCAGCAGACAGGGGTCCACTGAAGCTTTCTTT.